These T cell receptor beta chains were read from a single sample in a study of blood T cell repertoires in COVID-19. Some clones are missing from TCRdb's copy, which holds only in-frame ones; the method was immunoSEQ multiplex PCR. This sample yields roughly 100,000 clones, of which roughly 79% are seen a single time; around 4.8% belongs to the top ten. Sequencing input: peripheral blood. The source of these receptors is an older man with COVID-19, enrolled during active disease. Both conserved end residues are part of each CDR3. A D gene is named only where the DNA matches it firmly. Where a row states a size, it is once, few, many or the class of an expanded clone; other rows omit it.

V: TRBV18
J: TRBJ2-3
size: NA
D: TRBD2
CDR3: CASSPTAILAGSTDTQYF
DNA: TGTGCCAGCTCACCCACGGCGATACTAGCGGGAAGCACAGATACGCAGTATTTT

V: TRBV2
J: TRBJ1-2
size: NA
D: NA
CDR3: CASSVSVNYGYTF
DNA: TGTGCCAGCAGTGTGAGTGTTAACTATGGCTACACCTTC

V: TRBV18
J: TRBJ2-5
size: NA
D: TRBD2
CDR3: CASSPRLAGEQETQYF
DNA: TGTGCCAGCTCACCGCGACTAGCGGGGGAGCAAGAGACCCAGTACTTC

V: TRBV28
J: TRBJ1-6
size: NA
D: NA
CDR3: CASSSGYSPLHF
DNA: TGTGCCAGCAGTTCCGGGTATTCACCCCTCCACTTT

V: TRBV29-1
J: TRBJ2-7
size: NA
D: TRBD1
CDR3: CSIGQGLYEQYF
DNA: TGCAGCATTGGACAGGGACTCTACGAGCAGTACTTC

V: TRBV4-2
J: TRBJ1-2
size: NA
D: TRBD1
CDR3: CASSPGTDPNYGYTF
DNA: TGTGCCAGCAGCCCTGGGACAGACCCTAACTATGGCTACACCTTC

V: TRBV29-1
J: TRBJ1-2
size: few
D: TRBD1
CDR3: CSARQGLGYGYTF
DNA: TGCAGCGCTCGACAGGGATTGGGCTATGGCTACACCTTC

V: TRBV6-1
J: TRBJ1-2
size: NA
D: TRBD1
CDR3: CASSEPGGGYGYTF
DNA: TGTGCCAGCAGTGAGCCAGGGGGCGGCTATGGCTACACCTTC

V: TRBV12-5
J: TRBJ1-2
size: NA
D: TRBD1
CDR3: CASWTDRGRSRVYTF
DNA: TGTGCTAGTTGGACGGACAGGGGGCGAAGTCGTGTCTACACCTTC

V: TRBV11-1
J: TRBJ1-1
size: NA
D: NA
CDR3: CASRPKQGYLNTEAFF
DNA: TGTGCCAGCAGACCTAAACAGGGTTACTTGAACACTGAAGCTTTCTTT

V: TRBV7-9
J: TRBJ1-6
size: NA
D: NA
CDR3: CASSSSNSPLHF
DNA: TGTGCCAGCAGCTCTTCTAATTCACCCCTCCACTTT

V: TRBV29-1
J: TRBJ1-4
size: once
D: TRBD1
CDR3: CSVGGTGANEKLFF
DNA: TGCAGCGTTGGAGGGACAGGGGCTAATGAAAAACTGTTTTTT

V: TRBV11-1
J: TRBJ2-7
size: NA
D: NA
CDR3: CASSFSWGQGYEQYF
DNA: TGTGCCAGCAGCTTTAGCTGGGGGCAGGGGTACGAGCAGTACTTC

V: TRBV4-3
J: TRBJ1-3
size: NA
D: TRBD1
CDR3: CASSQEAGGVGNTIYF
DNA: TGCGCCAGCAGCCAAGAGGCAGGGGGCGTTGGAAACACCATATATTTT

V: TRBV28
J: TRBJ1-3
size: NA
D: TRBD1
CDR3: CASSSPGQGAGNTIYF
DNA: TGTGCCAGCAGTTCCCCGGGACAGGGAGCTGGAAACACCATATATTTT

V: TRBV6-2/TRBV6-3
J: TRBJ1-2
size: NA
D: NA
CDR3: CASSPDGSTTRVHGYTF
DNA: TGTGCCAGCAGTCCGGACGGTTCCACTACGAGGGTTCATGGCTACACCTTC

V: TRBV6-5
J: TRBJ1-2
size: NA
D: TRBD1
CDR3: CASRRGTGEDAGYTF
DNA: TGTGCCAGCAGGCGCGGAACAGGGGAGGATGCTGGCTACACCTTC

V: TRBV5-8
J: TRBJ2-3
size: NA
D: TRBD2
CDR3: CASSLGTVTLAGGTDTQYF
DNA: TGTGCCAGCAGCTTGGGGACAGTGACTCTAGCGGGAGGCACAGATACGCAGTATTTT

V: TRBV7-2
J: TRBJ1-2
size: NA
D: NA
CDR3: CASSPRQLPLF
DNA: TGTGCCAGCAGCCCGCGACAGCTCCCCCTCTTC

V: TRBV7-6
J: TRBJ1-6
size: NA
D: NA
CDR3: CASSPSWGGSASPLHF
DNA: TGTGCCAGCAGCCCTAGCTGGGGGGGGAGCGCCTCACCCCTCCACTTT

V: TRBV7-2
J: TRBJ2-7
size: NA
D: TRBD2
CDR3: CASSLAGTSTYEQYF
DNA: TGTGCCAGCAGTCTCGCCGGGACTAGCACATACGAGCAGTACTTC

V: TRBV18
J: TRBJ2-1
size: NA
D: NA
CDR3: CASSRRDSDSNEQFF
DNA: TGTGCCAGCTCACGCCGGGACTCCGACTCCAATGAGCAGTTCTTC

V: TRBV5-4
J: TRBJ2-5
size: NA
D: NA
CDR3: CASRVGVQRPQETQYF
DNA: TGTGCCAGCAGGGTGGGCGTACAAAGACCCCAAGAGACCCAGTACTTC

V: TRBV28
J: TRBJ2-1
size: few
D: TRBD2
CDR3: CASSLTGTSSEQFF
DNA: TGTGCCAGCAGCCTAACCGGGACTAGCAGTGAGCAGTTCTTC

V: TRBV10-3
J: TRBJ1-6
size: NA
D: TRBD1
CDR3: CAISEPGQGGSPLHF
DNA: TGTGCCATCAGTGAGCCGGGACAGGGGGGATCACCCCTCCACTTT

V: TRBV30
J: TRBJ1-2
size: NA
D: NA
CDR3: CAWSVKLPRPNGYTF
DNA: TGTGCCTGGAGTGTAAAACTTCCTCGCCCCAATGGCTACACCTTC

V: TRBV6-2/TRBV6-3
J: TRBJ2-1
size: NA
D: TRBD2
CDR3: CASSYGGLAGGPYEQFF
DNA: TGTGCCAGCAGTTACGGGGGACTAGCGGGAGGGCCTTATGAGCAGTTCTTC

V: TRBV5-1
J: TRBJ1-3
size: NA
D: NA
CDR3: CASSFGSTFGNTIYF
DNA: TGCGCCAGCAGTTTTGGGAGCACATTTGGAAACACCATATATTTT

V: TRBV29-1
J: TRBJ2-2
size: NA
D: TRBD1
CDR3: CSGMTGGNTGELFF
DNA: TGCAGCGGGATGACAGGGGGAAACACCGGGGAGCTGTTTTTT

V: TRBV7-2
J: TRBJ1-6
size: NA
D: NA
CDR3: CASSLTGNSPLHF
DNA: TGTGCCAGCAGCTTAACCGGGAATTCACCCCTCCACTTT

V: TRBV30
J: TRBJ2-4
size: NA
D: NA
CDR3: CAWSVRSGSKNIQYF
DNA: TGTGCCTGGAGTGTAAGGTCAGGGTCCAAAAACATTCAGTACTTC

V: TRBV5-5
J: TRBJ2-2
size: NA
D: NA
CDR3: CASSLSLSYTGELFF
DNA: TGTGCCAGCAGCTTGTCCCTCTCGTACACCGGGGAGCTGTTTTTT

V: TRBV2
J: TRBJ1-3
size: NA
D: TRBD1
CDR3: CASSRTGGTGNTIYF
DNA: TGTGCCAGCAGCCGGACAGGGGGCACTGGAAACACCATATATTTT

V: TRBV2
J: TRBJ2-7
size: NA
D: NA
CDR3: CASSSYYEQYF
DNA: TGTGCCAGCAGTTCCTACTACGAGCAGTACTTC

V: TRBV7-2
J: TRBJ1-1
size: NA
D: NA
CDR3: CASSLFGGWNTEAFF
DNA: TGTGCCAGCAGCTTATTTGGGGGGTGGAACACTGAAGCTTTCTTT

V: TRBV6-5
J: TRBJ2-3
size: few
D: NA
CDR3: CASSYLVSDTQYF
DNA: TGTGCCAGCAGTTACTTAGTATCAGATACGCAGTATTTT

V: TRBV10-3
J: TRBJ2-3
size: NA
D: TRBD2
CDR3: CAISEGLAGGSTDTQYF
DNA: TGTGCCATCAGTGAGGGACTAGCGGGGGGAAGCACAGATACGCAGTATTTT

V: TRBV5-1
J: TRBJ2-5
size: NA
D: TRBD2
CDR3: CASGLAGGLETQYF
DNA: TGCGCCAGCGGTCTAGCGGGGGGTTTGGAGACCCAGTACTTC

V: TRBV7-3
J: TRBJ2-1
size: few
D: TRBD2
CDR3: CASSSAGGGGYNEQFF
DNA: TGTGCCAGCAGCTCCGCCGGCGGGGGGGGATACAATGAGCAGTTCTTC

V: TRBV5-1
J: TRBJ1-5
size: NA
D: NA
CDR3: CASSPLGGLNQPQHF
DNA: TGCGCCAGCAGCCCCCTGGGGGGGCTCAATCAGCCCCAGCATTTT

V: TRBV4-3
J: TRBJ1-5
size: once
D: NA
CDR3: CASSQQQGQPQHF
DNA: TGCGCCAGCAGCCAACAACAGGGCCAGCCCCAGCATTTT

V: TRBV5-4
J: TRBJ2-1
size: NA
D: TRBD2
CDR3: CASSGRTSGINEQFF
DNA: TGTGCCAGCAGCGGACGGACTAGCGGGATCAATGAGCAGTTCTTC

V: TRBV7-9
J: TRBJ2-2
size: NA
D: TRBD1
CDR3: CASSRQGTTGELFF
DNA: TGTGCCAGCAGCCGACAGGGAACGACCGGGGAGCTGTTTTTT

V: TRBV27
J: TRBJ2-5
size: NA
D: TRBD2
CDR3: CASSPWINGLAPKETQYF
DNA: TGTGCCAGCAGCCCCTGGATAAATGGACTAGCGCCCAAAGAGACCCAGTACTTC

V: TRBV19
J: TRBJ1-4
size: NA
D: TRBD1
CDR3: CASRLPGQGDEKLFF
DNA: TGTGCCAGTAGACTACCCGGACAGGGGGATGAAAAACTGTTTTTT

V: TRBV27
J: TRBJ1-1
size: NA
D: NA
CDR3: CASSSWTAYTEAFF
DNA: TGTGCCAGCAGTTCCTGGACAGCCTACACTGAAGCTTTCTTT